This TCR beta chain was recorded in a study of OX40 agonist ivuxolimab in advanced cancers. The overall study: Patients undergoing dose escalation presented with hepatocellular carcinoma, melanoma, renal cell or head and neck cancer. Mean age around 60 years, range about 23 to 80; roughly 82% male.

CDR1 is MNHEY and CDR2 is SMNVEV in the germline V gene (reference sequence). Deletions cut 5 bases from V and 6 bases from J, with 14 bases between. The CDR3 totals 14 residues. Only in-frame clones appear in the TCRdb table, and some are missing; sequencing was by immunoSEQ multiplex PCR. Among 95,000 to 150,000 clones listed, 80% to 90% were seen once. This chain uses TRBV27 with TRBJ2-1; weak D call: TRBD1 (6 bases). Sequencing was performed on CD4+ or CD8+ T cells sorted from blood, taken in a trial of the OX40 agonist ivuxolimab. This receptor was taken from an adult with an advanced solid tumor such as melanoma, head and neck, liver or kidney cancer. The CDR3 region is CASSEHRVTNEQFF. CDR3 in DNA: TGTGCCAGCAGTGAACACAGGGTAACCAATGAGCAGTTCTTC.